The rows below give T cell receptor beta chains drawn from one sample of a study of PD-1 blockade in classical Hodgkin lymphoma. TCRdb's table, derived via immunoSEQ multiplex PCR, lists solely in-frame clones and lacks some. The table shows about 64,000 clones, with about 89% occurring only once. The sample in question was peripheral blood mononuclear cells (PBMCs), obtained before the fourth cycle of nivolumab. These receptors all stem from a human donor with classical Hodgkin lymphoma. Each CDR3 is given with its conserved first and last residue. Each record gives: CDR3 length, D gene, V gene, clone size, J gene, CDR3 DNA, CDR3 protein. The D gene is left open where the match is weak. The listing skips clone size in some rows; elsewhere it reads once, few, many or a size class.

>20|TRBD1|TRBV14|once|TRBJ1-3
TGTGCCAGCAGCCCTCTTTCGACAGGGGCCTCACCCTCCTCTGGAAACACCATATATTTT
CASSPLSTGASPSSGNTIYF
>15|TRBD1|TRBV19|-|TRBJ1-1
TGTGCCAGTAGTATATGGGGACAGGGAAACACTGAAGCTTTCTTT
CASSIWGQGNTEAFF
>13|-|TRBV29-1|-|TRBJ1-1
TGCAGCGTTGTCGGTCCGTCGAACACTGAAGCTTTCTTT
CSVVGPSNTEAFF
>11|-|TRBV5-1|-|TRBJ2-1
TGCGCCAGCAGCTACGGCCTTGAGCAGTTCTTC
CASSYGLEQFF
>14|-|TRBV5-8|few|TRBJ1-5
TGTGCCAGCAGCTTGGGACAGGACAATCAGCCCCAGCATTTT
CASSLGQDNQPQHF
>14|TRBD1|TRBV6-5|few|TRBJ2-7
TGTGCCAGCAGTTACGTCACCAGGGGGTACGAGCAGTACTTC
CASSYVTRGYEQYF
>11|-|TRBV6-1|-|TRBJ1-2
TGTGCCAGCGCCGAGGAGTATGGCTACACCTTC
CASAEEYGYTF
>16|TRBD2|TRBV27|-|TRBJ2-3
TGTGCCAGCAGTTTATACGGGGGGGCATACACAGATACGCAGTATTTT
CASSLYGGAYTDTQYF
>13|-|TRBV7-6|-|TRBJ2-7
TGTGCCAGCAGCACCAGGGAGAACTACGAGCAGTACTTC
CASSTRENYEQYF
>13|-|TRBV6-5|-|TRBJ2-1
TGTGCCAGCAGTTACTCTCCAACCAATGAGCAGTTCTTC
CASSYSPTNEQFF
>14|-|TRBV10-2|-|TRBJ1-4
TGCGCCAGCAGTGTGGTTAGGAGCGGTGAAAAACTGTTTTTT
CASSVVRSGEKLFF
>13|-|TRBV29-1|-|TRBJ2-2
TGCAGCGTTGTCAAGGGAAACACCGGGGAGCTGTTTTTT
CSVVKGNTGELFF
>15|TRBD2|TRBV6-6|-|TRBJ2-5
TGTGCCAGCAGTCCCGGGAGGGATAGCGGGGAGACCCAGTACTTC
CASSPGRDSGETQYF
>12|-|TRBV28|-|TRBJ2-7
TGTGCCAGCGGACTGGGGTCCTACGAGCAGTACTTC
CASGLGSYEQYF
>14|-|TRBV10-3|-|TRBJ2-5
TGTGCCATCAGCCTGACGTATACACGGGAGACCCAGTACTTC
CAISLTYTRETQYF
>14|-|TRBV28|-|TRBJ1-3
TGTGCCAGCAGTAAACAGGGCTCTGGAAACACCATATATTTT
CASSKQGSGNTIYF